These 16 T cell receptor beta chains originate from one sample sequenced in a study of cytomegalovirus exposure and HLA in healthy donors. It was with 60 Vbeta and 13 Jbeta primers that the PCR ran. TCRdb keeps only in-frame clones here, not all; method: immunoSEQ multiplex PCR. This table has under 200,000 clones, 79% appearing once. The source material was PBMCs. The receptors derive from a woman between 45 and 65 years old in good health and CMV-seronegative.

The chain carries TRBV15 and TRBJ2-3; 10 bases agree with TRBD2. Trimming at V came to 8 bases and at J to 1 base, leaving 0 bases not matched to a gene. CDR1 and CDR2 (germline): LNHNV, YYDKDF (reference sequence). This CDR3 is 13 amino acids long. DNA for the CDR3: TGTGCCACCCTAGCGGGAGGCACAGATACGCAGTATTTT. This sequence encodes CATLAGGTDTQYF.

The V and J genes are TRBV28 and TRBJ1-3; 7 positions match TRBD1. Germline V lookup: CDR1 MDHEN, CDR2 SYDVKM. The length of the CDR3 is 15 residues. CDR3 residues: CASGVGGAAGNTIYF. In DNA, the CDR3 is TGTGCTAGCGGGGTAGGGGGCGCAGCTGGAAACACCATATATTTT.

The chain carries TRBV5-1 and TRBJ1-6, with 8 nucleotides matching TRBD1. The CDR3 length is 15 residues. J lost 8 bases, V lost 3 bases, and 7 bases had no gene match. Per the germline V gene, CDR1 is SGHRS and CDR2 is YFSETQ. CDR3 sequence reads: CASSSEQGVYSPLHF. CDR3 nucleotide sequence: TGCGCCAGCAGCTCGGAACAGGGGGTATATTCACCCCTCCACTTT.

The gene calls are TRBV27 and TRBJ2-1, with 11 bases lining up with TRBD2. The germline V gene has CDR1 MNHEY and CDR2 SMNVEV (reference sequence). The CDR3 has 16 amino acids. Trimming cost V 5 bases and J 7 bases; bases outside gene matches: 10. The CDR3 DNA is TGTGCCAGCAGTCTCCTGCTAGCGGGAGGTCAGAATGAGCAGTTCTTC. Translated, it gives CASSLLLAGGQNEQFF.

The J gene is TRBJ1-2, the V gene TRBV5-6, with 7 nucleotides matching TRBD1. Germline V gene lookup returns CDR1 SGHDT and CDR2 YYEEEE. The CDR3 extends over 16 amino acids. V dropped 3 bases and J dropped 8; count of bases not matched to a gene: 16. The CDR3 spells CASSSAEGGAKYGYTF. The CDR3 DNA sequence: TGTGCCAGCAGCTCCGCAGAAGGGGGCGCGAAGTACGGCTACACCTTC.

This chain joins TRBV19 and TRBJ2-7; 8 positions agree with TRBD1. Germline trimming cut 6 bases from V and 0 bases from J; bases unmatched to any gene: 7. This CDR3 has 15 amino acids. Per the germline V gene, CDR1 is LNHDA and CDR2 is SQIVND (reference sequence). In nucleotides, the CDR3 is TGTGCCAGTAGCTCAAAGACAGGGGTCTCCTACGAGCAGTACTTC. Its protein is CASSSKTGVSYEQYF.

The CDR3 region has the DNA TGTGCCAGCAGCTCCCTCTGGGCCAATTCACCCCTCCACTTT. Encoded protein: CASSSLWANSPLHF. The chain recombines TRBV5-6 with TRBJ1-6; D unresolved. V shed 3 bases and J shed 7 bases, with 11 bases lying between them. This CDR3 comprises 14 residues. Germline V CDR1 and CDR2: SGHDT, YYEEEE.

This clone is a singleton in its sample. The chain's CDR3 is CASQGRSGRRNEQFF. The CDR3 DNA reads as TGTGCCAGTCAAGGTCGGAGCGGGAGGAGGAATGAGCAGTTCTTC. The chain uses TRBV7-9 and TRBJ2-1; 9 nucleotides agree with TRBD2. Germline CDR1 is SEHNR and CDR2 is FQNEAQ (reference sequence). The CDR3 spans 15 residues. V dropped 9 bases and J dropped 7; count of bases not matched to a gene: 13.

This clone was picked up one time. The gene calls are TRBV28 and TRBJ2-2; maybe TRBD1 (6 bases). Looked up from germline, CDR1 is MDHEN and CDR2 is SYDVKM. V gave up 1 base and J gave up 3 bases, with 9 bases separating them. The CDR3 extends over 15 amino acids. The CDR3 DNA reads TGTGCCAGCAGTTTATCAGGGGTGGACACCGGGGAGCTGTTTTTT. As protein: CASSLSGVDTGELFF. Full variable domain (missing parts from reference TRBV28 and TRBJ2-2): DVKVTQSSRYLVKRTGEKVFLECVQDMDHENMFWYRQDPGLGLRLIYFSYDVKMKEKGDIPEGYSVSREKKERFSLILESASTNQTSMYLCASSLSGVDTGELFFGEGSRLTVL.

The V gene is TRBV2, the J gene TRBJ2-3; a possible D gene is TRBD2 (6 bases). The germline V gene has CDR1 SNHLY and CDR2 FYNNEI. V lost 8 bases, J lost 2 bases, and 14 bases lay in between. This CDR3 region has 14 residues. In DNA, the CDR3 is TGTGCCAGCCACTCCGGGACTCACACAGATACGCAGTATTTT. This sequence encodes CASHSGTHTDTQYF.

The CDR3 DNA follows: TGTGCCAGCAGTTTGAGGCCCGGACAGGGTAACCAGCCCCAGCATTTT. It is translated as CASSLRPGQGNQPQHF. The chain combines TRBV27 with TRBJ1-5; the match to TRBD1 covers 8 bases. Losses at the gene ends were 3 bases for V and 7 bases for J; bases not matched to a gene: 11. Per germline, CDR1 MNHEY and CDR2 SMNVEV (reference sequence). The CDR3 extends over 16 amino acids.

This clone was found a few times. V usage is TRBV4-1 and J usage is TRBJ2-1, with 8 bases fitting TRBD2. CDR1 is MGHRA, CDR2 YSYEKL, per germline. Trimming removed 4 bases from V and 2 bases from J; junction bases left unmatched: 4. The CDR3 has 15 amino acids. CDR3 protein: CASSLVSGTYNEQFF. The CDR3 nucleotides are TGCGCCAGCAGCCTCGTTAGCGGGACCTACAATGAGCAGTTCTTC.

This clone was observed a handful of times. The V and J genes are TRBV7-2 and TRBJ2-2; 16 bases map to TRBD2. This CDR3 is built from 19 residues. V shed 5 bases, J shed 0 bases, and the junction held 6 bases outside the gene matches. Germline V lookup: CDR1 SGHTA, CDR2 FQGNSA. CDR3 protein: CASSPGTSGRAPNTGELFF. In DNA form, the CDR3 reads TGTGCCAGCAGCCCCGGGACTAGCGGGAGGGCCCCGAACACCGGGGAGCTGTTTTTT.

The chain couples TRBV7-9 to TRBJ2-3; the match to TRBD2 covers 7 bases. The germline V gene has CDR1 SEHNR and CDR2 FQNEAQ (reference sequence). The CDR3 loop spans 15 amino acids. V was pared by 2 bases and J by 5 bases, with 7 bases of the junction left unmatched. Here the CDR3 reads CASSLKLGEGDTQYF. For the CDR3, the DNA is TGTGCCAGCAGCTTAAAACTGGGGGAGGGAGATACGCAGTATTTT. The variable domain in full, with the rest retrieved from reference TRBV7-9 and TRBJ2-3, is DTGVSQNPRHKITKRGQNVTFRCDPISEHNRLYWYRQTLGQGPEFLTYFQNEAQLEKSRLLSDRFSAERPKGSFSTLEIQRTEQGDSAMYLCASSLKLGEGDTQYFGPGTRLTVL.

This rearrangement joins TRBV5-5 to TRBJ1-5, with D unclear. The CDR3 is 14 residues long. Trimming left V 2 bases short and J 7 bases short, with 13 bases between. Germline V lookup: CDR1 SGHKS, CDR2 YYEKEE (reference sequence). The CDR3 spells CASSLGSGGQPQHF. CDR3 nucleotides: TGTGCCAGCAGCTTAGGGTCCGGAGGACAGCCCCAGCATTTT.

The V call is TRBV6-1, the J call TRBJ1-1, with 9 bases identical to TRBD1. Trimming cost V 6 bases and J 7 bases; bases outside gene matches: 6. This CDR3 has 13 residues. The germline V gene has CDR1 MNHNS and CDR2 SASEGT. CDR3 sequence (DNA): TGTGCCAGCAGCGAACAGGGGGCCTTTGAAGCTTTCTTT. It codes for CASSEQGAFEAFF.